This entry lists 3 T cell receptor beta chains sequenced from one sample in a study of early T cells in non-severe SARS-CoV-2 infection. TCRdb re-called the 5' RACE reads with MiXCR, one entry per CDR3 protein. The sample consists of fewer than 95,000 distinct CDR3 sequences, 16% of them appearing once. Here the sequenced sample was whole blood, taken at baseline. The receptors were gathered from an adult who was a healthcare worker with PCR-confirmed SARS-CoV-2 infection or an uninfected control (not recorded which).

This clonotype was observed a handful of times. The genes are TRBV7-2 and TRBJ2-3; D is ambiguous. This CDR3 has 15 residues. Germline CDR1 SGHTA, CDR2 FQGNSA. The V end was cut by 2 bases, the J end by 3 bases, with 12 bases between. The DNA for the CDR3 is TGTGCCAGCAGCTTAATCAGCACAATAACAGATACGCAGTATTTT. This translates into CASSLISTITDTQYF.

This clonotype was observed at least ten times. The chain combines TRBV21-1 with TRBJ2-5. TRBV21-1 has pseudogene status. The CDR3 is 14 residues long. CDR3 sequence reads: CASSIWRQKETQYF. The CDR3 DNA is TGTGCCAGCAGCATCTGGCGGCAAAAAGAGACCCAGTACTTC.

The genes are TRBV20-1 and TRBJ2-1, with no clear D. CDR1 DFQATT and CDR2 SNEGSKA come from the germline V gene (reference sequence). The CDR3 has 14 residues. The V and J ends lost 6 bases and 0 bases respectively, with 12 bases between them. The CDR3 loop reads CSAYSIGSYNEQFF. The CDR3 nucleotides read TGCAGTGCCTATAGCATAGGCTCCTACAATGAGCAGTTCTTC.